What follows are 10 T cell receptor beta chains derived from one specimen sequenced in a study of monozygotic twins with inflammatory bowel disease. TCRdb reanalyzed the 5' RACE reads, giving one entry per CDR3 protein sequence and no DNA. This sample lists roughly 140,000 distinct CDR3 sequences; its ten largest clones have 2% to 3%. The sequenced sample consisted of blood. The source of these receptors is a human donor with ulcerative colitis or Crohn's disease, or a healthy co-twin of an affected twin (not recorded which).

This chain links TRBV12-3 or TRBV12-4 with TRBJ2-7; lacking DNA, the TRBD1 call made by TCRdb goes unchecked. The CDR3 has 13 residues. CDR3: CASQSQDSYEQYF.

The V gene is TRBV20-1, the J gene TRBJ1-2. This CDR3 contains 15 residues. Germline CDR1 is DFQATT and CDR2 is SNEGSKA (reference sequence). This chain's CDR3 is CSARDWATTNYGYTF.

This chain uses TRBV7-2 with TRBJ1-4. Germline values: CDR1 SGHTA, CDR2 FQGNSA. The CDR3 has 13 residues. This CDR3 reads CASSLEASEKLFF.

The J gene is TRBJ2-7, the V gene TRBV4-1. The CDR3 consists of 15 residues. Germline assignment: CDR1 MGHRA and CDR2 YSYEKL. The chain's CDR3 is CASSQDPRKFYEQYF.

This chain connects TRBV7-2 to TRBJ2-7; without DNA, the TCRdb call of TRBD2 cannot be checked. The length of the CDR3 is 14 residues. CDR1 is SGHTA and CDR2 is FQGNSA in the germline V gene. This CDR3 reads CASSLVLAGGEQYF.

J is TRBJ2-3 and V is TRBV7-3; TCRdb proposes TRBD1, but this gene call is untestable without DNA. Germline CDR1 is SGHTA and CDR2 is FQGTGA. The CDR3 has 16 residues. The CDR3 reads CASSTSGQGWTDTQYF. The full variable domain, in which reference TRBV7-3 and TRBJ2-3 provide the parts outside the CDR3, is GAGVSQTPSNKVTEKGKYVELRCDPISGHTALYWYRQSLGQGPEFLIYFQGTGAADDSGLPNDRFFAVRPEGSVSTLKIQRTERGDSAVYLCASSTSGQGWTDTQYFGPGTRLTVL.

The chain links TRBV5-1 to TRBJ1-4; the TRBD1 assignment by TCRdb is unverifiable without DNA. Germline V lookup: CDR1 SGHRS, CDR2 YFSETQ. This CDR3 is built from 14 residues. The CDR3 sequence is CASKGTGTNEKLFF.

This rearrangement joins TRBV5-1 to TRBJ2-1; with no DNA, the TCRdb D assignment of TRBD1 cannot be verified. CDR3 size: 13 residues. In germline, CDR1 is SGHRS, CDR2 YFSETQ. The CDR3 sequence is CASSLGRGYEQFF.

The V gene is TRBV20-1, the J gene TRBJ2-3. Germline V gene lookup returns CDR1 DFQATT and CDR2 SNEGSKA (reference sequence). The CDR3 runs to 14 residues. The CDR3 sequence: CSARVGLGPDTQYF.

The chain has TRBV5-1 and TRBJ2-2; TCRdb proposes TRBD1, but this gene call is untestable without DNA. There are 13 residues in the CDR3. The germline V gene encodes CDR1 SGHRS and CDR2 YFSETQ. The CDR3 region is CASREQGPGELFF.